The 2 T cell receptor beta chains listed next were all sequenced from one sample in a study of T-cell reconstitution after alpha-beta-depleted transplantation in children (dated by TCRdb to 2015 to 2016). The library was made by PCR. Sequenced using an Illumina HiSeq 2500. TCR library preparation used molecular barcoding, with unique molecular identifiers applied to normalize quantification of the TCRbeta repertoire. The raw public reads went through TCRdb reprocessing: fastp at Q25, MiXCR clone calling, in-frame beta chains kept. Rows with one shared CDR3 protein collapse into an entry with the most common genes and DNA. Here the sample has roughly 590,000 distinct CDR3 sequences; approximately 16% occur a single time. Under 1.2% of the sample is in the top ten clones. Sequenced here: PBMCs from the stem cell graft donor, sampled from the stem cell graft. The receptors were gathered from a human donor who donated a stem cell graft to a child with acute myeloid leukemia.

The gene calls are TRBV4-3 and TRBJ1-3; D gene uncertain. CDR1 is LGHNA and CDR2 is YSLEER in the germline V gene. V gave up 3 bases and J gave up 0 bases, with 12 bases separating them. CDR3 length: 16 residues. CDR3 loop: CASSQADGSSGNTIYF. As DNA, the CDR3 is TGCGCCAGCAGCCAGGCGGACGGAAGCTCTGGAAACACCATATATTTT.

The chain joins TRBV7-9 to TRBJ2-1; the D gene is possibly TRBD2 (5 bases). V lost 5 bases, J lost 9 bases, and 11 bases lay in between. Looked up from germline, CDR1 is SEHNR and CDR2 is FQNEAQ (reference sequence). The CDR3 is 12 amino acids. CDR3 sequence reads: CASSPERGEQFF. Written as DNA, the CDR3 is TGTGCCAGCAGCCCGGAACGGGGTGAGCAGTTCTTC.